This T cell receptor beta chain comes out of a study of cytomegalovirus exposure and HLA in healthy donors (dated by TCRdb to about 2017). At the level of the whole study: An earlier analysis of several hundred of the donors reported around 280 Gb of sequence data and 117 million unique TCR beta sequences obtained from roughly 180 million T cells. The study profiled the T cell repertoires of under 850 subjects by immunosequencing and related them to cytomegalovirus serostatus. Among about 370 genotyped donors of the cohort, an average of roughly 230,000 unique TCR beta nucleotide sequences was sequenced per donor, of which approximately 18% were non-productive. To predict cytomegalovirus infection status, the study brought together high-throughput TCR immunosequencing, statistical association of individual TCRs with disease status, and machine learning. Alongside the repertoire data, information on donor age, sex, ethnicity and CMV serostatus was compiled. Typing coverage differed by locus: A, B, C, DRB1 and DQB1 were typed in roughly 620-640 donors, DQA1 in around 500, DPA1 in around 600, and DPB1 in 472. In the later analysis, no new phenotypic data were used to find candidate immune exposures; instead, reliance was placed on TCR beta sequences and their occurrence across donors. An earlier analysis of roughly 600 of the donors used high-throughput TCR beta sequencing to judge whether each TCR beta V gene segment behaved as functional or pseudogenic. Of the roughly 400 genotyped donors, approximately 80% fell in the genetic ancestry cluster associated with self-reported Caucasian donors. Both class I and class II loci were covered by HLA typing, at four-digit resolution. A handful of DR-DQ haplotypes were handled as single units for association and clustering because linkage in the cohort was strong. A later genetic analysis used genome-wide SNP genotypes for about 60% of the roughly 700 donors, treating that subset as a discovery cohort. The study aimed to test whether cataloging public T cell receptors could reveal signatures of past pathogen exposure. In a later analysis, previously published TCR beta repertoires from about 670 donors were re-analyzed and high-resolution HLA genotyping was added so that TCR occurrence patterns could be studied. In addition to the first cohort of 666 subjects, a separate validation cohort of 130 or so different subjects was used. An early release that covered fewer than 750 HLA-typed donors contained approximately 300 gigabases of sequencing data and 80 million or so unique TCR sequences. All discovery cohort repertoires had been generated on a single sequencing platform. The paper as a whole reports these results and caveats: In a later genetic analysis, fewer N-insertions in productive TCRs were reported among donors in an Asian-associated ancestry cluster than the roughly 700-donor mean. A later analysis found that TCR association rates varied across HLA loci, with DRB1 alleles showing the most associated TCRs and HLA-C alleles the fewest. Three of the identified cytomegalovirus-associated TCR beta chains were confirmed in vitro to be specific for cytomegalovirus antigens. Specific HLA alleles were associated with around 18,000 TCR beta sequences at a false discovery rate of 0.05 in a later analysis. While some public TCRs were present in many individuals, most TCR sequences turned up only very rarely across donors. In a later analysis, most CMV-associated TCR beta chains were found to appear HLA-restricted, with HLA associations seemingly driven largely by CMV exposure. Linkage disequilibrium might explain the correlated functional status among segregating V segments, but an unknown experimental factor could not be excluded. The earlier analysis of about 600 of the donors excluded about 16 rarely observed V segments, including chromosome 9 orphons, because counts were too low. Because HLA typing was missing for some donors at each locus, association tests included only the typed subset. It was suggested by the authors that the approach could potentially be generalized to other disease states and immunological phenotypes. When HLA alleles, especially DR and DQ, strongly co-occurred, TCR associations were difficult to assign to individual alleles. Sequencing depth was assumed to be roughly uniform across donors in the presence/absence analyses, though that assumption may not hold. This cohort had only TCR beta chains sequenced, and the lack of alpha or paired-chain data limited which features could be detected. In the study, 164 TCR beta chains were listed as associated with cytomegalovirus. The classifier was reported to diagnose cytomegalovirus status with high specificity and sensitivity in both the original cohort and the validation cohort. In a later genetic analysis, a missense DCLRE1C variant was associated with V-gene and J-gene trimming of TCR beta chains, and the association was replicated in an independent cohort. A cluster of highly shared sequence variants was judged likely to be a technical artifact of the sequencing pipeline. Immune exposure information for the cohort was limited to CMV serostatus. In a later analysis, HLA-associated TCR beta chains showed more clonal expansion and lower generation probabilities than non-associated chains that were equally common. A further reported finding was that TCR beta sequences accurately predicted the HLA-A and HLA-B alleles for most subjects in the first cohort. The 87-base-pair reads could not distinguish some IMGT-functional V segments, including TRBV6-2 and TRBV6-3, so those segments were excluded. Broadly in line with IMGT annotations, most TCR beta V segments showed up in productive rearrangements about 87% or about 30% of the time in an earlier analysis of about 500 of the donors. Several of the top co-occurrence clusters appeared to be linked to parvovirus B19, influenza, CMV and Epstein-Barr virus, according to a later analysis.

Library preparation used the immunoSEQ multiplex PCR assay. The multiplex PCR relied on a mix of 60 forward primers for TCR Vbeta segments and 13 reverse primers for TCR Jbeta segments. The CDR3 region of rearranged TCR beta genes was amplified from genomic DNA by a multiplex PCR assay. Amplified TCR beta libraries were sequenced as 87-base-pair reads on the Illumina HiSeq System. On the authors' methods: Across the roughly 670 repertoires, a later analysis counted some 80 million unique TCR beta chains, 8.5 million to 12 million of which were shared by at least two donors. Raw reads were error-corrected and collapsed into unique sequences by a nearest-neighbor algorithm in which closely related sequences were merged to remove PCR and sequencing errors. To assign V, D and J gene segments, CDR3 sequences were aligned to IMGT reference sequences. Each retained sequence needed at least a six-nucleotide match to both a V gene segment and a J gene segment. Rearrangements were called productive when the CDR3 lacked stop codons and stayed in frame with V and J; all others were non-productive. Following IMGT convention, CDR3 was defined as the stretch from the second conserved V-encoded cysteine up to the conserved J-encoded phenylalanine. The earlier analysis of 550 to 650 of the donors excluded any sequence lacking an unambiguous match to a single V gene segment. An earlier analysis of about 600 of the donors called V segments functional above 56.7% productive rearrangements and segregating when the between-donor standard deviation exceeded 5%. A statistical classification framework was built to diagnose cytomegalovirus status from the catalog of TCR beta chain sequences. V and J gene assignment, in a later analysis, came from comparing TCR nucleotide sequences with IMGT/GENE-DB human TR gene sequences. In a later analysis, CDR3 sequences and most-parsimonious VDJ recombination scenarios were assigned using the TCRdist pipeline. In a later analysis, each TCR beta chain was defined by its CDR3 amino acid sequence together with its V-gene family, and reads without a unique V-gene family were excluded. A later analysis removed several hundred highly shared, low-generation-probability nucleotide sequences to deal with suspected cross-contamination and a sequencing artifact. A later analysis calculated a clonal expansion index for each public chain from normalized within-repertoire ranks of inferred template counts. In a later analysis, generation probabilities were computed using a VDJ recombination model fitted to out-of-frame rearrangements, and the results were checked against IGoR. A later analysis scored TCR-TCR, TCR-HLA and TCR-CMV co-occurrence with hypergeometric tests, applying a repertoire-size bias correction to TCR pairs. In a later analysis, false discovery rates were estimated by permuting HLA or CMV assignments 20 times. In a later analysis, co-occurring TCRs were grouped with DBSCAN, and TCRdist sequence similarity was added when clustering was performed within HLA-allele-positive subsets. For co-occurrence clustering, repertoires with fewer than 30,000 or more than 120,000 public chains were excluded, along with four or five repertoires with anomalous nucleotide sharing. Entries here come from immuneACCESS through TCRdb and include only in-frame sequences with V and J called. Some clones fail to appear in such tables; in the studies checked, an unresolved V gene covers under half of the shortfall, and the cause of the remainder is unknown. The DNA was the basis for D and trimming; V, J and clone size are from that table. The sample has about 140,000 clones on record, roughly 65% of them singletons. The ten largest clonotypes hold approximately 4.2% of the sample.

A note on this clone: This receptor's antigen is unknown. No base-level quality is on record; no much larger clone is a single base apart.

Counted from cysteine to phenylalanine, this CDR3 has 14 amino acids. The entry retains the CDR3 DNA only, 42 bases that are in frame from base 1. V and J are truncated by 9 bases and 0 bases respectively, leaving an intervening sequence of 9 bases. CDR1 and CDR2 are drawn from the germline V gene (reference sequence): LNHDA, SQIVND. The cohort comprised some 730 healthy bone marrow donors. At the time of sampling, all cohort members were nominally healthy, though unrecorded immune exposures were likely present. The donor tested CMV seronegative and was one of the 352 seronegative cohort members. A peripheral blood sample was collected from each donor, and TCR beta sequencing was performed on peripheral blood mononuclear cells. The Qiagen DNeasy Blood Extraction Kit was used to extract genomic DNA from the blood cell samples.

This TCR was sampled from a man aged 55 to 69 in good health and CMV-seronegative. The material sequenced was PBMCs. This chain is built from TRBV19 and TRBJ2-6; too little of a D gene remains to name it. The CDR3: CASRHGSGANVLTF. The DNA reads TGTGCCAGCAGGCATGGCTCTGGGGCCAACGTCCTGACTTTC.